This passage covers 17 T cell receptor beta chains from one sample sequenced in a study of cytomegalovirus exposure and HLA in healthy donors. PCR used 60 Vbeta primers and 13 Jbeta primers. Only in-frame clones appear in the TCRdb table, and some are missing; sequencing was by immunoSEQ multiplex PCR. This table has about 65,000 clones, approximately 60% appearing once. The sequencing input was PBMCs. Receptors were obtained from a man aged 30 to 45 in good health and CMV-seronegative.

The genes are TRBV21-1 and TRBJ2-7; TRBD1 is taken as the D call from the table, unchecked against the DNA. TRBV21-1 constitutes a pseudogene. This CDR3 spans 16 amino acids. Here the CDR3 reads CASSKGVQGNSYEQYF. CDR3 DNA sequence: TGTGCCAGCAGCAAAGGCGTACAGGGCAACTCCTACGAGCAGTACTTC.

A word on this clone: The same CDR3 can be traced to other DNA sequences in this sample. V and J are TRBV5-1 and TRBJ2-3; no firm D call. In germline, CDR1 is SGHRS, CDR2 YFSETQ. Trimming shortened V by 2 bases and J by 6 bases, and 7 bases separated the two germline ends. This CDR3 is 12 amino acids long. Here the CDR3 DNA reads TGCGCCAGCAGCTTTTCTCCGGATACGCAGTATTTT. As protein: CASSFSPDTQYF.

The rearrangement joins TRBV7-8 to TRBJ1-1; D is perhaps TRBD1 (5 bases). The CDR3 has 16 amino acids. Between the trimmed V and J ends, which lost 1 base and 4 bases, there was a span of 16 bases. From germline, CDR1 is SGHVS and CDR2 FQNEAQ. CDR3 residues: CASSLGTGRRVTEAFF. CDR3 DNA sequence: TGTGCCAGCAGCTTAGGTACAGGCCGACGGGTCACTGAAGCTTTCTTT.

V gene TRBV29-1 combines with J gene TRBJ1-1; D unclear. The V end was cut by 4 bases, the J end by 0 bases, with 9 bases between. CDR3 length: 13 residues. In germline, CDR1 is SQVTM, CDR2 ANQGSEA. The chain's CDR3 is CSVAWGVNTEAFF. CDR3 bases: TGCAGCGTTGCTTGGGGAGTGAACACTGAAGCTTTCTTT.

CDR3 DNA: TGTGCCAGCAGCCAAGAATCACTAGCGGGGTACACAGATACGCAGTATTTT. Translation: CASSQESLAGYTDTQYF. The chain carries TRBV4-2 and TRBJ2-3, with 10 bases fitting TRBD2. Germline CDR1 reads LGHNA; CDR2 reads YNFKEQ. V was clipped by 0 bases and J by 2 bases; unmatched bases: 5. This CDR3 has 17 amino acids.

Here the CDR3 DNA reads TGTGCCTGGGGGGGGATCTCCTACGAGCAGTACTTC. Translating it yields CAWGGISYEQYF. The chain combines TRBV30 with TRBJ2-7; D might be TRBD2 (6 bases). The CDR3 extends over 12 amino acids. Trimming stripped 5 bases from V and 0 bases from J, with 8 bases between. Germline-derived CDR1 and CDR2 are GTSNPN and SVGIG (reference sequence).

This clone was detected only a few times. CDR3 sequence reads: CASNRQGQRGHGYTF. The DNA for the CDR3 is TGTGCCAGCAATCGGCAAGGACAGAGGGGTCATGGCTACACCTTC. The V gene is TRBV6-1, the J gene TRBJ1-2; D may be TRBD1 (6 bases). Looked up from germline, CDR1 is MNHNS and CDR2 is SASEGT. V dropped 7 bases and J dropped 6 bases, with 21 bases sitting between them. There are 15 residues in the CDR3.

The V gene is TRBV6-4, the J gene TRBJ2-3; D remains ambiguous. This CDR3 has 15 amino acids. Germline CDR1 and CDR2: MRHNA and SNTAGT. The ends were cut back, 2 bases at V and 0 bases at J, with 9 bases in the middle. CDR3 residues: CASSDGLHSTDTQYF. The CDR3, as DNA: TGTGCCAGCAGTGACGGGCTACATAGCACAGATACGCAGTATTTT.

The chain couples TRBV30 to TRBJ2-5, with 7 nucleotides matching TRBD2. Germline V gene data show CDR1 as GTSNPN and CDR2 as SVGIG (reference sequence). The CDR3 spans 13 residues. V shed 1 base and J 5 bases; nucleotides not matched to a gene: 4. The CDR3 region is CAWSGPGGETQYF. The CDR3 coding sequence is TGTGCCTGGAGTGGCCCCGGGGGGGAGACCCAGTACTTC.

The chain links TRBV5-8 to TRBJ1-6; tentative D call: TRBD1 (5 bases). CDR3 length equals 13 residues. Per germline, CDR1 SGHTS and CDR2 YDEGEE. V lost 0 bases and J lost 12, with 10 bases in between. CDR3 in amino acids: CASSLGTGGPLHF. The CDR3 DNA reads TGTGCCAGCAGCTTGGGAACGGGGGGACCCCTCCACTTT.

This clone was seen only a few times. CDR3 bases: TGCGCCAGCAGCTTGGGAGGGGGCCATTCACCCCTCCACTTT. Translating it yields CASSLGGGHSPLHF. This chain links TRBV5-1 with TRBJ1-6, with TRBD1 matching 7 bases. V was clipped by 0 bases and J by 8 bases; unmatched bases: 2. The CDR3 extends over 14 amino acids. Germline loops: CDR1 SGHRS, CDR2 YFSETQ.

The chain employs TRBV10-3 and TRBJ1-2, with 7 nucleotides matching TRBD1. Unmatched junction bases numbered 5, after V lost 0 bases and J lost 4 bases. Germline CDR1 and CDR2: ENHRY and SYGVKD. The CDR3 runs 15 residues. The CDR3 region is CAISESTGTIYGYTF. CDR3 DNA sequence: TGTGCCATCAGTGAGTCGACAGGGACGATCTATGGCTACACCTTC.

This clone was picked up a small number of times. J is TRBJ2-2 and V is TRBV6-1; TRBD2 aligns across 7 bases. This CDR3 comprises 17 residues. The germline gives CDR1 MNHNS, CDR2 SASEGT. V shed 4 bases, J shed 1 base, and the junction held 9 bases outside the gene matches. The CDR3 reads CASSVGEGIENTGELFF. In nucleotides, the CDR3 is TGTGCCAGCAGTGTGGGGGAGGGGATCGAGAACACCGGGGAGCTGTTTTTT.

The gene calls are TRBV7-9 and TRBJ2-1; a possible D gene is TRBD1 (5 bases). Germline V CDR1 and CDR2: SEHNR, FQNEAQ (reference sequence). This CDR3 is 17 amino acids long. V was clipped by 4 bases and J by 4 bases, with 20 bases between them. The CDR3 DNA sequence: TGTGCCAGCAGCTCTCATTCCCGGGCAGGGCCATACAATGAGCAGTTCTTC. This gives the protein CASSSHSRAGPYNEQFF.

This clone has a handful of counts. At one of its ends the junction is not consistent with the germline gene, which may arise from a read error. The rearrangement joins TRBV12-5 to TRBJ1-1; D ambiguous. This CDR3 has 15 amino acids. CDR1 and CDR2 from the germline V gene are LGHNT and FRNRAP. CDR3 nucleotides: TGTGCGAGTGGCCCCCCCGCGGCTACGAACACTGAAGCTTTCTTT. It encodes CASGPPAATNTEAFF. Supplemented by reference TRBV12-5 and TRBJ1-1, the full variable domain reads DARVTQTPRHKVTEMGQEVTMRCQPILGHNTVFWYRQTMMQGLELLAYFRNRAPLDDSGMPKDRFSAEMPDATLATLKIQPSEPRDSAVYFCASGPPAATNTEAFFGQGTRLTVV.

The genes are TRBV5-6 and TRBJ1-5, with D perhaps matching TRBD1 (5 bases). The CDR3 extends over 14 amino acids. The ends were cut back, 4 bases at V and 7 bases at J, with 15 bases in the middle. Germline values: CDR1 SGHDT, CDR2 YYEEEE. The CDR3: CASSQGLMMQPQHF. Here the CDR3 DNA reads TGTGCCAGCAGCCAGGGACTCATGATGCAGCCCCAGCATTTT.

The chain recombines TRBV4-1 with TRBJ1-5; no clear D. The CDR3 is 16 residues long. The germline gives CDR1 MGHRA, CDR2 YSYEKL. The V and J ends lost 0 bases and 0 bases respectively, with 9 bases between them. This CDR3 reads CASSQEGGNSNQPQHF. The DNA of the CDR3 is TGCGCCAGCAGCCAAGAAGGCGGGAATAGCAATCAGCCCCAGCATTTT.